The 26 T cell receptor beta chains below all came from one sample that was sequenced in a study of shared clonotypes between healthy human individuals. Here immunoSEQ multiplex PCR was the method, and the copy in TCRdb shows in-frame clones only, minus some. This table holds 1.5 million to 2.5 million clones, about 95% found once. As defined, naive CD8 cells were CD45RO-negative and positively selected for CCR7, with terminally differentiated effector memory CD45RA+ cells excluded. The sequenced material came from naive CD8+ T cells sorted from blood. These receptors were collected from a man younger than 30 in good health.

As DNA, the CDR3 is TGTGCCAGCAGCAGTACCGGGACAGGGTCCTACGAGCAGTACTTC. The encoded protein is CASSSTGTGSYEQYF. This chain joins TRBV11-2 and TRBJ2-7; 9 nucleotides line up with TRBD1. Germline V CDR1 and CDR2: SGHAT, FQNNGV. The CDR3 loop spans 15 amino acids. V dropped 5 bases and J dropped 1; count of bases not matched to a gene: 6.

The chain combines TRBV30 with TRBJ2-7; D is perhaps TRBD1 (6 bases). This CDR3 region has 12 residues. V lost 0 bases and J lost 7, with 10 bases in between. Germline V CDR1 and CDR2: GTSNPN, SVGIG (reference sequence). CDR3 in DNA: TGTGCCTGGAGTGTACCTCAGGGGGAGCAGTACTTC. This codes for CAWSVPQGEQYF.

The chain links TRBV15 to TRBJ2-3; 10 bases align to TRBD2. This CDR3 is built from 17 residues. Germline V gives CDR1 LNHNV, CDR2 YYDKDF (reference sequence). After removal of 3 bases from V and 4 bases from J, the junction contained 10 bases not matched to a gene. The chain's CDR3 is CATSSGLADFFPDTQYF. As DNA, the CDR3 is TGTGCCACCAGCAGCGGACTAGCGGACTTCTTTCCAGATACGCAGTATTTT.

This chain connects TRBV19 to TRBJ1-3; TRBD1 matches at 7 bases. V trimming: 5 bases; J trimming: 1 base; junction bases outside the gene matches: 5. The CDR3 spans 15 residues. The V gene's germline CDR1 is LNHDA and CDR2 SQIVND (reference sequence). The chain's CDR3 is CASSPSQGSGNTIYF. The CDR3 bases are TGTGCCAGTAGTCCATCACAGGGGTCTGGAAACACCATATATTTT.

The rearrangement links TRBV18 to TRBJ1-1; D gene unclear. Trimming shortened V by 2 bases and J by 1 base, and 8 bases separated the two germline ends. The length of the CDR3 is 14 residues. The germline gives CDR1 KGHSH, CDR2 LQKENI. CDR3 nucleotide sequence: TGTGCCAGCTCACCAAGGCCAGAGAACACTGAAGCTTTCTTT. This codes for CASSPRPENTEAFF.

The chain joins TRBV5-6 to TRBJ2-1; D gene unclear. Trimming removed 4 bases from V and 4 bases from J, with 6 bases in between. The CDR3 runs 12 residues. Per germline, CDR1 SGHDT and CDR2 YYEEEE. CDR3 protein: CASSTTYNEQFF. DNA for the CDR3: TGTGCCAGCAGCACCACTTACAATGAGCAGTTCTTC.

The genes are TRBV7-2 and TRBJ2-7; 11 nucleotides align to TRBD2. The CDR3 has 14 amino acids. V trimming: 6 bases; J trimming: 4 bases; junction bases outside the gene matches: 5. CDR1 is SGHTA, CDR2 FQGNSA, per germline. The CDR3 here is CASRSTSGVYEQYF. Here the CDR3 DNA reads TGTGCCAGCAGGTCGACTAGCGGGGTTTACGAGCAGTACTTC. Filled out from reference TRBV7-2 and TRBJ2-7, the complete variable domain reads GAGVSQSPSNKVTEKGKDVELRCDPISGHTALYWYRQSLGQGLEFLIYFQGNSAPDKSGLPSDRFSAERTGGSVSTLTIQRTQQEDSAVYLCASRSTSGVYEQYFGPGTRLTVT.

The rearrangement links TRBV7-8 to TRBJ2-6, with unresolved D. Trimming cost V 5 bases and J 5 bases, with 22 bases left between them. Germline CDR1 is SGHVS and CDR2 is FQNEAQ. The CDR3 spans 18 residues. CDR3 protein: CASSKPNYPQSRANVLTF. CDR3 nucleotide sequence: TGTGCCAGCAGCAAGCCGAATTACCCACAAAGTCGGGCCAACGTCCTGACTTTC.

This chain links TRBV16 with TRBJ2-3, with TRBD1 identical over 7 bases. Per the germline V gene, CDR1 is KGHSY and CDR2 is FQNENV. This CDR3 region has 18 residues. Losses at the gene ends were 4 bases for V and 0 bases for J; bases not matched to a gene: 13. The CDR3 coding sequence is TGTGCCAGCAGCCCAAGGGACAGAACAGCCTCTAGCACAGATACGCAGTATTTT. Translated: CASSPRDRTASSTDTQYF.

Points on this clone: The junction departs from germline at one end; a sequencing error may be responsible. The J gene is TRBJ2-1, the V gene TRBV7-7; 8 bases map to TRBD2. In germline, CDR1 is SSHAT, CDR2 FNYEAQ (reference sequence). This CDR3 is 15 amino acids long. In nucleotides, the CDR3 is TGTGCTAGCAGCTCGGGACTAGGCTCTAACAATGAGCAGTTCTTC. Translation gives CASSSGLGSNNEQFF.

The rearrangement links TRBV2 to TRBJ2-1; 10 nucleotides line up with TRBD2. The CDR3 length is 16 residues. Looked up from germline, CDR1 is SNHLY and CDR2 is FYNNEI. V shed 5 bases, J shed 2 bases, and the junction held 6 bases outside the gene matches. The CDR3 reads CASSSSGGDAYNEQFF. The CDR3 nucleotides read TGTGCCAGCAGTTCCAGCGGGGGGGACGCCTACAATGAGCAGTTCTTC.

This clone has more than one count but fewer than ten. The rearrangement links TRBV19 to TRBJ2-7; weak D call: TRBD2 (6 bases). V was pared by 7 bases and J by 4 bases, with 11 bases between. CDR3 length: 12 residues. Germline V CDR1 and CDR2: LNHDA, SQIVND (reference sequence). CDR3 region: CASKGAGYEQYF. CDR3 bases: TGTGCCAGTAAAGGGGCGGGGTACGAGCAGTACTTC.

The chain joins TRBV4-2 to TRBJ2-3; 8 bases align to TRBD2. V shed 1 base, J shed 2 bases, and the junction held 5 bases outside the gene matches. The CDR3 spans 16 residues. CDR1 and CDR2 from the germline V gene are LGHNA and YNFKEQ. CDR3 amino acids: CASSQGVAGSTDTQYF. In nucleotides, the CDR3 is TGTGCCAGCAGCCAAGGGGTAGCGGGGTCCACAGATACGCAGTATTTT.

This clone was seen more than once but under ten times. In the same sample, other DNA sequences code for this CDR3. Here the CDR3 reads CASSGSSYEQYF. CDR3 in DNA: TGTGCCAGCAGTGGGAGCTCCTACGAGCAGTACTTC. The chain uses TRBV27 and TRBJ2-7, with a possible D match to TRBD2 (5 bases). The germline V gene encodes CDR1 MNHEY and CDR2 SMNVEV (reference sequence). The CDR3 has 12 residues. V was clipped by 5 bases and J by 0 bases, with 5 bases between them.

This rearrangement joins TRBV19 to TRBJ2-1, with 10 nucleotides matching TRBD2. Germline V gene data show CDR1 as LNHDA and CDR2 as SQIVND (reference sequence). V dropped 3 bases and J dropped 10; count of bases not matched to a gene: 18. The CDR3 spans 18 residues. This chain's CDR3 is CASSINLAGEGNGGEQFF. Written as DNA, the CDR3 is TGTGCCAGTAGTATCAACCTAGCGGGAGAAGGCAATGGGGGGGAGCAGTTCTTC.

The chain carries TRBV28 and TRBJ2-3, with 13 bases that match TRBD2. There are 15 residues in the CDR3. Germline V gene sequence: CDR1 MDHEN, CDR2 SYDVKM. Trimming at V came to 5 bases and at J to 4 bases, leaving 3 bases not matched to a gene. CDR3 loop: CASSTSGGASDTQYF. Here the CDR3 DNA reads TGTGCCAGCAGTACTAGCGGGGGGGCATCAGATACGCAGTATTTT.

CDR3 nucleotides: TGTGCCAGCAGCTTGAACGGCCAAGAGACCCAGTACTTC. Translating gives CASSLNGQETQYF. The V call is TRBV5-4, the J call TRBJ2-5; D is ambiguous. The CDR3 runs 13 residues. Between the trimmed V and J ends, which lost 1 base and 1 base, there was a span of 5 bases. Germline CDR1 and CDR2: SGHNT and YYREEE (reference sequence).

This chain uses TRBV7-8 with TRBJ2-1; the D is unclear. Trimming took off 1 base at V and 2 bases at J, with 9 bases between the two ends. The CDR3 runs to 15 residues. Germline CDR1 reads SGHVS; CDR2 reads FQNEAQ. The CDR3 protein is CASSLGHLPYNEQFF. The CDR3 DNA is TGTGCCAGCAGCTTAGGACATCTCCCCTACAATGAGCAGTTCTTC.

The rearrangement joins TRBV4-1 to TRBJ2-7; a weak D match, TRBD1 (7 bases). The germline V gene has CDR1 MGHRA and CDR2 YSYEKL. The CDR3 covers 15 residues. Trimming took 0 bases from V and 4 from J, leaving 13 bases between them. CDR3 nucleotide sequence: TGCGCCAGCAGCCAAGATCCCCCAGGGGGGTACGAGCAGTACTTC. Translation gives CASSQDPPGGYEQYF.

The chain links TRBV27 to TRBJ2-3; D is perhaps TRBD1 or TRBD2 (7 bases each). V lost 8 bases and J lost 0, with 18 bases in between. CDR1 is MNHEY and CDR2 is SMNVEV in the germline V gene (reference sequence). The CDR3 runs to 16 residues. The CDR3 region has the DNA TGTGCCAGCCGAGGGGAGGGGGCCACTAGCACAGATACGCAGTATTTT. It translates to CASRGEGATSTDTQYF.

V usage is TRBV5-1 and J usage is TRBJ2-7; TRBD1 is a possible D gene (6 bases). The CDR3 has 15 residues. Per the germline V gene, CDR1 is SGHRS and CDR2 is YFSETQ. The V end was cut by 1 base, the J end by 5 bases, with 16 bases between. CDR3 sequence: CASSLLDRMGHEQYF. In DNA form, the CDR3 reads TGCGCCAGCAGCTTGCTCGACAGGATGGGCCACGAGCAGTACTTC.

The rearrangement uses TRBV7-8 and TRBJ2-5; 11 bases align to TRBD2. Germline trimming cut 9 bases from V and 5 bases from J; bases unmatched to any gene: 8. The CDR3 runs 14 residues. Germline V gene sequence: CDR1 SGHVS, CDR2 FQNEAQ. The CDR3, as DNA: TGTGCCAGTGAACTAGCGGGAGTACAGGAGACCCAGTACTTC. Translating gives CASELAGVQETQYF.

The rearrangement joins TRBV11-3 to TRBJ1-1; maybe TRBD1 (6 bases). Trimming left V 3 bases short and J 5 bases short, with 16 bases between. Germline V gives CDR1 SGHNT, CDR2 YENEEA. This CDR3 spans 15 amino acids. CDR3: CASSLDSSSGTEAFF. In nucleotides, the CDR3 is TGTGCCAGCAGCTTGGACAGTTCCTCGGGAACTGAAGCTTTCTTT.

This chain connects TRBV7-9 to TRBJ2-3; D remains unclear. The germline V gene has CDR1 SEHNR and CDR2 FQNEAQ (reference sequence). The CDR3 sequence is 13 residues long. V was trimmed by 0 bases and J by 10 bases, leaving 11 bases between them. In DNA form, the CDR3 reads TGTGCCAGCAGCTTAGCGCCGGCGGAGCCGCAGTATTTT. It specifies CASSLAPAEPQYF.

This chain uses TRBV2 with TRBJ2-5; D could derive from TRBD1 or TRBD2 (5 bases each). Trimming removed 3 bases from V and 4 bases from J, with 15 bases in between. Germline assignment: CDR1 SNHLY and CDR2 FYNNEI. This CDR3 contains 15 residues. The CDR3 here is CASSEDGGRGETQYF. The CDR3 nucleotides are TGTGCCAGCAGTGAGGATGGGGGAAGGGGAGAGACCCAGTACTTC.

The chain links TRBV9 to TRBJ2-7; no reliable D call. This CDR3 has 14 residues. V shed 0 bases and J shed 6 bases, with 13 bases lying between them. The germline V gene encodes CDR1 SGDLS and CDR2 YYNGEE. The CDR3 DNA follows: TGTGCCAGCAGCGTAGGATCCAAACCCCTCGAGCAGTACTTC. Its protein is CASSVGSKPLEQYF. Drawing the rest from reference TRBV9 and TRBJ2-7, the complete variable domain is DSGVTQTPKHLITATGQRVTLRCSPRSGDLSVYWYQQSLDQGLQFLIQYYNGEERAKGNILERFSAQQFPDLHSELNLSSLELGDSALYFCASSVGSKPLEQYFGPGTRLTVT.